This TCR beta chain comes out of a study of human T cells and chemical hapten exposure. Findings and caveats of the study: Having alopecia, the donors may differ immunologically from healthy people.

MiXCR was run by TCRdb on the RACE reads, yielding one entry per CDR3 protein. Found here are 180,000 or so distinct CDR3 sequences, about 15% of them singletons; the top ten hold 1.5% to 2%. This clonotype was counted only a few times. The antigen remains undetermined. V was cut by 1 base and J by 0 bases, with 10 bases left in between. In germline, CDR1 is DFQATT, CDR2 SNEGSKA (reference sequence). The CDR3 consists of 15 residues. The sample's time point: patch test 1, 2 weeks after DPC sensitization. This sample's treatment: therapeutic diphenylcyclopropenone sensitization with weekly scalp DPC. This receptor was taken from a woman in her 30s with alopecia areata. Some clones in this sample may be carry-over from other donors' samples. The V call is TRBV20-1, the J call TRBJ1-5; D is unresolved. Sequenced material: whole blood, taken in connection with sensitization to the hapten diphenylcyclopropenone (DPC). The CDR3 spells CSARVGLNSNQPQHF. CDR3 nucleotides: TGCAGTGCTAGAGTCGGCCTGAATAGCAATCAGCCCCAGCATTTT.